The clone carrying this T cell receptor beta chain has only a few counts. Its antigen is unknown. The data derive from a study of blood T cells in healthy people across ages. Overall study findings and caveats: Donors of long life had a larger count of naive CD4+ cells and greater diversity than aged donors. Older age went with lower TCR beta diversity per million T cells, in a roughly linear way.

Through a sample-barcoded 5' primer and a J-beta primer mix, a second PCR was run for roughly 7 to 11 cycles. The yield of each sample was at least 2.5 million CDR3-containing paired-end reads. From the 5' RACE reads, TCRdb called clonotypes with MiXCR, one entry per CDR3 protein. The table shows 850,000 to 1,000,000 distinct CDR3 sequences, with 45% to 50% occurring only once. The total RNA that was extracted per sample amounted to at least 5 micrograms. The sequenced sample was blood. This receptor was taken from a man younger than 45 in good health.

CDR3 sequence reads: CASSLGGGTNIQYF. As DNA, the CDR3 is TGTGCCAGCAGCTTAGGGGGGGGGACAAACATTCAGTACTTC. J is TRBJ2-4 and V is TRBV7-2; 7 bases are a match to TRBD2. Trimming took 1 base from V and 6 from J; bases not matched to a gene: 3. The CDR3 covers 14 residues. Germline V gene sequence: CDR1 SGHTA, CDR2 FQGNSA.